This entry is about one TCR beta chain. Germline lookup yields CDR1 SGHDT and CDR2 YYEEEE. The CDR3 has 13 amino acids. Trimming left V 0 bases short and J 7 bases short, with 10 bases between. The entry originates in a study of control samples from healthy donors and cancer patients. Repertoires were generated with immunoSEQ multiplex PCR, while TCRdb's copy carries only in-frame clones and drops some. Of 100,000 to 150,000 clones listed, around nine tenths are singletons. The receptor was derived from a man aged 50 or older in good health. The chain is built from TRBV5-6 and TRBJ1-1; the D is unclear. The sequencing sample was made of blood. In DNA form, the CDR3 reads TGTGCCAGCAGCTTGGGTGGAATACGTGAAGCTTTCTTT. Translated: CASSLGGIREAFF.